This T cell receptor beta chain is from a study of blood T cell repertoires in COVID-19. Turning to the study itself: PBMCs, B-cell-depleted T cells, or T cells provided the cDNA or gDNA that made up the material.

Original data processing: By means of reference gene primer amplification, nucleated cell counts were estimated. TCRdb's table, derived via immunoSEQ multiplex PCR, lists solely in-frame clones and lacks some. V and J calls and clone size are as listed in that table; D and trimming were resolved from the DNA. The sample holds roughly 200,000 clones; roughly 80% are singletons and the top ten take 7.8%. The sample holds one count of this clone. Seattle patient enrollment occurred during active infection, with longitudinal follow-up thereafter. With V trimmed by 0 bases and J by 3 bases, 2 bases remained unmatched. There are 14 residues in the CDR3. Per the germline V gene, CDR1 is SGHRS and CDR2 is YFSETQ.

Sequenced input: peripheral blood. The genes are TRBV5-1 and TRBJ2-7, with TRBD2 identical over 8 bases. This receptor was taken from a woman older than 75 with COVID-19, enrolled during active disease. CDR3: CASSLGTSGYEQYF. CDR3 in DNA: TGCGCCAGCAGCTTGGGAACTAGCGGCTACGAGCAGTACTTC.